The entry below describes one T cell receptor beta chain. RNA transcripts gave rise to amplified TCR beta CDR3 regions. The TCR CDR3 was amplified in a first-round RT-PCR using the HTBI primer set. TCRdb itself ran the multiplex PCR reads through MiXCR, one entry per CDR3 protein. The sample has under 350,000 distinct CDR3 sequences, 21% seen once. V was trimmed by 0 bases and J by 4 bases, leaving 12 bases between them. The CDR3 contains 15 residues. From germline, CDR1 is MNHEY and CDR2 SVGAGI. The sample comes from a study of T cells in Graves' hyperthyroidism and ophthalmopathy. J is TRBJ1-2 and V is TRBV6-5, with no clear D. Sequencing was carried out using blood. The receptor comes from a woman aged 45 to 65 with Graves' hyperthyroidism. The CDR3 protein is CASSYSRTAGYGYTF. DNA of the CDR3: TGTGCCAGCAGTTACTCGAGGACCGCAGGCTATGGCTACACCTTC.